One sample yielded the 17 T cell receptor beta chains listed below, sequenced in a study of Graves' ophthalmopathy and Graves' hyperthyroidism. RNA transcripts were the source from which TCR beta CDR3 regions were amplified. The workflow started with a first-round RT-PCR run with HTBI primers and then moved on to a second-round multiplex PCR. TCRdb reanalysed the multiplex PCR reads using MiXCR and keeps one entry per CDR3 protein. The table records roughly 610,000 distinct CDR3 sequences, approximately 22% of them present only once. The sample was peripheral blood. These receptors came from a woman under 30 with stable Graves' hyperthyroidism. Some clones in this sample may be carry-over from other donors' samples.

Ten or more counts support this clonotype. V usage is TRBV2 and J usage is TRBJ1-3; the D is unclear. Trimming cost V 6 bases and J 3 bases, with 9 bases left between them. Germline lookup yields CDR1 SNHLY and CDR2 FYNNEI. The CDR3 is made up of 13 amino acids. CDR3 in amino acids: CASRAADGNTIYF. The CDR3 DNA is TGTGCCAGCAGGGCGGCAGATGGAAACACCATATATTTT.

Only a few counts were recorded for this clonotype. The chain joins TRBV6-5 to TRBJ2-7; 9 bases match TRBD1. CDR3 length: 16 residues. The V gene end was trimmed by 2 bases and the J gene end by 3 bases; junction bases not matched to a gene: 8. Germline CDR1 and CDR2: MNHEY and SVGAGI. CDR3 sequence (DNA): TGTGCCAGCAGTTACCCCAAACAGGGGGCGAACTACGAGCAGTACTTC. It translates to CASSYPKQGANYEQYF.

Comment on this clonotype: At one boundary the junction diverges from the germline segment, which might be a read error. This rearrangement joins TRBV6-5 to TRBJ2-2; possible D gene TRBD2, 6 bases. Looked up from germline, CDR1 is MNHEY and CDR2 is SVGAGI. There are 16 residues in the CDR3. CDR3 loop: CASSYRSAGNIGELFF. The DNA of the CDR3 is TGTGCCAGCAGTTACCGATCTGCGGGAAACATCGGGGAGCTGTTTTTT.

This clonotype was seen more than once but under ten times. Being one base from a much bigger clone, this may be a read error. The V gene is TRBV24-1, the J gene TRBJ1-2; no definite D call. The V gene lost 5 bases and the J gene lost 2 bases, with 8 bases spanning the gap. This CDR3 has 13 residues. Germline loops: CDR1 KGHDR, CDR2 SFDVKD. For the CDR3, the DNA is TGTGCCACCAGTGGTTCGGGGAACTATGGCTACACCTTC. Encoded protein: CATSGSGNYGYTF.

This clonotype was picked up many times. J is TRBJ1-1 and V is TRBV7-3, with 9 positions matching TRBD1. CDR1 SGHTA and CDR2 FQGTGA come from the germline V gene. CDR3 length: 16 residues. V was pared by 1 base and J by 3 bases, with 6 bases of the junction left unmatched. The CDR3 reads CASSLRGQGVDTEAFF. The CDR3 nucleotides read TGTGCCAGCAGCTTAAGGGGACAGGGAGTCGACACTGAAGCTTTCTTT. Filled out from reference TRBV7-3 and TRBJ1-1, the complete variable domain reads GAGVSQTPSNKVTEKGKYVELRCDPISGHTALYWYRQSLGQGPEFLIYFQGTGAADDSGLPNDRFFAVRPEGSVSTLKIQRTERGDSAVYLCASSLRGQGVDTEAFFGQGTRLTVV.

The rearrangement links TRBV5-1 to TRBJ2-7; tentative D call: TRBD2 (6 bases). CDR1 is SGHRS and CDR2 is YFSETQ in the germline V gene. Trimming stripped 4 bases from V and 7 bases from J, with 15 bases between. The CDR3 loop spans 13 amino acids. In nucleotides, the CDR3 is TGCGCCAGCAGCGACGGGACTTGTAGTGAGCAGTACTTC. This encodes CASSDGTCSEQYF.

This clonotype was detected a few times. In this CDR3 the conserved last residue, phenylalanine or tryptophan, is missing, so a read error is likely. CDR3: CASSERRGTEAFL. The CDR3, as DNA: TGCGCCAGCAGTGAGCGCAGGGGGACTGAAGCTTTCCTT. The rearrangement uses TRBV10-1 and TRBJ1-1, with TRBD1 matching 7 bases. J lost 5 bases, V lost 2 bases, and 2 bases had no gene match. Germline loops: CDR1 WNHNN, CDR2 SYGVQD (reference sequence). The CDR3 sequence is 13 residues long.

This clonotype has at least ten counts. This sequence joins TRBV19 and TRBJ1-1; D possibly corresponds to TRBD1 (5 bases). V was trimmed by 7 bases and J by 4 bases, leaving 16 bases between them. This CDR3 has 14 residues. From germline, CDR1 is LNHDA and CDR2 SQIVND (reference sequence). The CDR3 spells CASTIGAAGTEAFF. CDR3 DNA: TGTGCCAGTACCATAGGGGCTGCGGGCACTGAAGCTTTCTTT.

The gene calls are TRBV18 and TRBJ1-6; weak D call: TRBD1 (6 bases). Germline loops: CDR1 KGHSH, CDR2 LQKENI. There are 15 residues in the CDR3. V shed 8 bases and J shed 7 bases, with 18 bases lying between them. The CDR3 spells CASSLSTGRNSPLHF. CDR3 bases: TGTGCCAGCAGCTTGTCGACAGGCCGGAATTCACCCCTCCACTTT.

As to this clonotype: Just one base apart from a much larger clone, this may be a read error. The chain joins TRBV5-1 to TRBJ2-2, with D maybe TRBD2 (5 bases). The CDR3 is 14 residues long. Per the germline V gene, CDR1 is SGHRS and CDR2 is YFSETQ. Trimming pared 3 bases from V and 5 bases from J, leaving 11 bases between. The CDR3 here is CASSSGISTGELFF. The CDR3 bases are TGCGCCAGCAGCTCGGGGATATCGACCGGGGAGCTGTTTTTT. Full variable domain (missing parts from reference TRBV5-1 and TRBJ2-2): KAGVTQTPRYLIKTRGQQVTLSCSPISGHRSVSWYQQTPGQGLQFLFEYFSETQRNKGNFPGRFSGRQFSNSRSEMNVSTLELGDSALYLCASSSGISTGELFFGEGSRLTVL.

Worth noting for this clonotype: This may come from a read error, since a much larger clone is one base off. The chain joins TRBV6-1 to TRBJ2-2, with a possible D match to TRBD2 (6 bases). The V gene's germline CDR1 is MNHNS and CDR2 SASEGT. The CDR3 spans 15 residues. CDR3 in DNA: TGTGCCAGCAGTGAAGGCGGGCAGGGATCGGGGGAGCTGTGTTTT. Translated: CASSEGGQGSGELCF.

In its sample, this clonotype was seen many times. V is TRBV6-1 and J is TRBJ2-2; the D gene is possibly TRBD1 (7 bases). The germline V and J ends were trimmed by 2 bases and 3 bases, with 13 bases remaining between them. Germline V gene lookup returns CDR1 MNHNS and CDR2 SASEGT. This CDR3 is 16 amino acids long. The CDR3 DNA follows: TGTGCCAGCAGTGAACCAGGGGGGTCTTACACCGGGGAGCTGTTTTTT. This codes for CASSEPGGSYTGELFF.

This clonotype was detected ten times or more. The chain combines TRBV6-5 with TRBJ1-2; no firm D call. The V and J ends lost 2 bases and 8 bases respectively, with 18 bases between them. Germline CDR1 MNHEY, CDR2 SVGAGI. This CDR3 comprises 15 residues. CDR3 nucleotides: TGTGCCAGCAGTTACGTCTCGCCACGCCGAGGGGGCTACACCTTC. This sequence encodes CASSYVSPRRGGYTF.

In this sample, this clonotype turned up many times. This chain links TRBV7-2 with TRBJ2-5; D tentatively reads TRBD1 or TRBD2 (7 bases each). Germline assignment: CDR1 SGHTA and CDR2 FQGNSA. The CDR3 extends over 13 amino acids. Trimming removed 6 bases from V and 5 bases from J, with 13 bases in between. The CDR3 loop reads CASRLQGGETQYF. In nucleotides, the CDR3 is TGTGCCAGCAGACTCCAGGGGGGGGAGACCCAGTACTTC.

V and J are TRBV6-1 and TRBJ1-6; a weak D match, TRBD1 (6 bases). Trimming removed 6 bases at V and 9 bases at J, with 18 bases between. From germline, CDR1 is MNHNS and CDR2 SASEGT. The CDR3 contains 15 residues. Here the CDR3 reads CASRTQGSLGSPLHF. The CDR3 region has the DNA TGTGCCAGCAGAACACAGGGCAGCTTGGGTTCACCCCTCCACTTT.

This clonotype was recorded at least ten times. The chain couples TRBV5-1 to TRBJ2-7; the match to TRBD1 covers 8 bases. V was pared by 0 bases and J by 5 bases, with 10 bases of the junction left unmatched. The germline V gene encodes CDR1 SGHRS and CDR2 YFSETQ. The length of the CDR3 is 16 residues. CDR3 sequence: CASSLAESGGPNEQYF. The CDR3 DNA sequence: TGCGCCAGCAGCTTGGCCGAGTCAGGGGGCCCCAACGAGCAGTACTTC.

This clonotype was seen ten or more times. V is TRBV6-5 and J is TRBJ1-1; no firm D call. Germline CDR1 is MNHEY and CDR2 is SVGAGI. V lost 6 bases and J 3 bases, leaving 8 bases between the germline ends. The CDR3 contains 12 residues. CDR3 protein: CASRSRDTEAFF. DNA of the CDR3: TGTGCCAGCAGGTCTCGGGACACTGAAGCTTTCTTT.